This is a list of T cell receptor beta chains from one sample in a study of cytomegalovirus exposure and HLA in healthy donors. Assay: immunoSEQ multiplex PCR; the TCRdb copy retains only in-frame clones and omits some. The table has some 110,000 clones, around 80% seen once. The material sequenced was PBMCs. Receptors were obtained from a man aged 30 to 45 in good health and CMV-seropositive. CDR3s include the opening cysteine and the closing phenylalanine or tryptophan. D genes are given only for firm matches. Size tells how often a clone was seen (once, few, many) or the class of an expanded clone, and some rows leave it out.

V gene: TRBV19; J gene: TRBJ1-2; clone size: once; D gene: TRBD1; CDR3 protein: CASSIPTGNYGYTF; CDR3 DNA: TGTGCCAGTAGTATACCGACAGGGAACTATGGCTACACCTTC
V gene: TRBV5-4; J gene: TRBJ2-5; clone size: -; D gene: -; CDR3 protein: CASSSRLVQTKETQYF; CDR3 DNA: TGTGCCAGCAGCTCCCGACTAGTCCAAACCAAAGAGACCCAGTACTTC
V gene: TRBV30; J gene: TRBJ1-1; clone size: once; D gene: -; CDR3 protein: CAWSVGTEGKAFF; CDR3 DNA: TGTGCCTGGAGTGTAGGCACAGAGGGTAAAGCTTTCTTT
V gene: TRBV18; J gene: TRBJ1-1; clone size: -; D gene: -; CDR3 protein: CASSPVTGPNTEAFF; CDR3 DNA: TGTGCCAGCTCACCTGTGACAGGTCCGAACACTGAAGCTTTCTTT
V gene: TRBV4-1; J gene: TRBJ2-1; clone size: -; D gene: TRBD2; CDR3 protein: CASSQDRSGGGYNEQFF; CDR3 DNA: TGCGCCAGCAGCCAAGATCGGAGCGGGGGGGGCTACAATGAGCAGTTCTTC
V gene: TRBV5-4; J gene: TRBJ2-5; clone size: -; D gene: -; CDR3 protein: CASSLEGGGETQYF; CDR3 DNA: TGTGCCAGCAGCTTGGAAGGGGGTGGAGAGACCCAGTACTTC
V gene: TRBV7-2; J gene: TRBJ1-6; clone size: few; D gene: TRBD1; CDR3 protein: CASSSRGPSVGSPLHF; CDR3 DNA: TGTGCCAGCAGCTCCAGGGGGCCCTCGGTAGGATCACCCCTCCACTTT
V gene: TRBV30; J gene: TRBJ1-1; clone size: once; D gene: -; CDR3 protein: CAWRTWGGTEAFF; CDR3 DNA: TGTGCCTGGAGGACCTGGGGAGGCACTGAAGCTTTCTTT
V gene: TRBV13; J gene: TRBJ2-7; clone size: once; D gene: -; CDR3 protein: CASSLRDYEQYF; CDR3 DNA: TGTGCCAGCAGCCTCCGGGACTACGAGCAGTACTTC
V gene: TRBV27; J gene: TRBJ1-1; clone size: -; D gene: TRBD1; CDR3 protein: CASSLDRGRTEAFF; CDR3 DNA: TGTGCCAGCAGTTTAGACAGGGGGAGGACTGAAGCTTTCTTT
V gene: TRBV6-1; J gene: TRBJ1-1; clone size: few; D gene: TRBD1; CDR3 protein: CASREYRGLNTEAFF; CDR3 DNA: TGTGCCAGCAGAGAGTACAGGGGATTGAACACTGAAGCTTTCTTT
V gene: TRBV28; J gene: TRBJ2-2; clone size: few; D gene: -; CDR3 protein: CASSLEGLGDTGELFF; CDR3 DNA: TGTGCCAGCAGTTTAGAGGGATTGGGTGACACCGGGGAGCTGTTTTTT
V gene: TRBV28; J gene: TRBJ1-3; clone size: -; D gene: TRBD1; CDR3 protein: CASRQGGPGNTIYF; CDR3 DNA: TGTGCCAGCAGACAGGGGGGCCCTGGAAACACCATATATTTT
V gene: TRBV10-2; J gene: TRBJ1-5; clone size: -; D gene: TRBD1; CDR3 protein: CASGGTGDQPQHF; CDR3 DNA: TGCGCCAGCGGGGGGACAGGGGATCAGCCCCAGCATTTT
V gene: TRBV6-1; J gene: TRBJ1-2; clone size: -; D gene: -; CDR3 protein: CASSEAGNYGYTF; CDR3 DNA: TGTGCCAGCAGTGAGGCGGGCAACTATGGCTACACCTTC
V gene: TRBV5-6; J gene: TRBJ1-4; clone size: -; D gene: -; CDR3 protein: CASRKRGGNLADNEKLFF; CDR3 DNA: TGTGCCAGCAGAAAACGGGGGGGCAACCTCGCAGATAATGAAAAACTGTTTTTT
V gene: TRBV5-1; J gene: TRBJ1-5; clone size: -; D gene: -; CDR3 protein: CASSLSGNNQPQHF; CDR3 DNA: TGCGCCAGCAGCTTGTCCGGGAACAATCAGCCCCAGCATTTT
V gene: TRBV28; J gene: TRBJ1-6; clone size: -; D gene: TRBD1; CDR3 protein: CASSRQGGPRGSPLHF; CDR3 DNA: TGTGCCAGCAGTCGTCAGGGGGGTCCTCGTGGGTCACCCCTCCACTTT
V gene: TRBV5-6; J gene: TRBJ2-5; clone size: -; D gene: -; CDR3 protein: CASSLDLLQETQYF; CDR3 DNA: TGTGCCAGCAGCTTGGATTTACTCCAAGAGACCCAGTACTTC
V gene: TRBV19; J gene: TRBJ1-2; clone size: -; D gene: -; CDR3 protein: CASSPWGVDGYTF; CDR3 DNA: TGTGCCAGTAGCCCTTGGGGGGTTGATGGCTACACCTTC
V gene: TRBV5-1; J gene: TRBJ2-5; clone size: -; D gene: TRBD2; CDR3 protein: CASSLASGGYSKETQYF; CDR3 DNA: TGCGCCAGCAGCTTGGCCTCGGGGGGATACTCCAAAGAGACCCAGTACTTC
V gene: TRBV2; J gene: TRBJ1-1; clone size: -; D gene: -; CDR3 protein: CASKLNMNTEAFF; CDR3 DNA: TGTGCCAGCAAACTAAACATGAACACTGAAGCTTTCTTT
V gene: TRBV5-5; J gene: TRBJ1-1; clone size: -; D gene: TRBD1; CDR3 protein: CASSWGQGSTEAFF; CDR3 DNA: TGTGCCAGCAGCTGGGGACAGGGCTCTACTGAAGCTTTCTTT
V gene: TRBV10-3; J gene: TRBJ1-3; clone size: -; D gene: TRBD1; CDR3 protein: CAISDAGQFSGNTIYF; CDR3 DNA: TGTGCCATCAGTGATGCGGGACAGTTCTCTGGAAACACCATATATTTT
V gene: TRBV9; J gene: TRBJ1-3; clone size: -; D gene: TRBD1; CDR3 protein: CASSVSGTGSGNTIYF; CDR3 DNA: TGTGCCAGCAGCGTGAGCGGGACAGGGAGTGGAAACACCATATATTTT
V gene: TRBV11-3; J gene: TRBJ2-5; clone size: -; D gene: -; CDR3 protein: CASSSGQNQETQYF; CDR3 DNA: TGTGCCAGCAGCTCTGGCCAGAACCAAGAGACCCAGTACTTC
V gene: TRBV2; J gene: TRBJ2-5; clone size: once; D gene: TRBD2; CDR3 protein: CASSGRSGVYQETQYF; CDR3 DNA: TGTGCCAGCAGTGGACGTAGCGGGGTGTACCAAGAGACCCAGTACTTC
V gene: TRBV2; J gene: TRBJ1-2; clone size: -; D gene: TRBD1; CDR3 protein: CASSAGTGRGYTF; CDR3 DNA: TGTGCCAGCAGTGCCGGGACAGGTCGTGGCTACACCTTC
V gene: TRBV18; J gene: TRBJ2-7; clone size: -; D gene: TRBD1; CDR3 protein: CASSQGQGIFGQYF; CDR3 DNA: TGTGCCAGCTCACAGGGACAGGGGATTTTCGGGCAGTACTTC
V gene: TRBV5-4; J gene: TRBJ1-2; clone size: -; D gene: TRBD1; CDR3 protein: CASSPWDRGIEGYTF; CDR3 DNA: TGTGCCAGCAGCCCCTGGGACAGGGGAATAGAGGGCTACACCTTC
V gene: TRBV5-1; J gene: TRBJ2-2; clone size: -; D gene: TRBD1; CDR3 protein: CASSRTGTGNTGELFF; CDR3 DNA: TGCGCCAGCAGCCGGACCGGGACAGGTAACACCGGGGAGCTGTTTTTT
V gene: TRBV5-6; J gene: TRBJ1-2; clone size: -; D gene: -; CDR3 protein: CASSWGPGPGYTF; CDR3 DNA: TGTGCCAGCAGCTGGGGGCCAGGGCCTGGCTACACCTTC
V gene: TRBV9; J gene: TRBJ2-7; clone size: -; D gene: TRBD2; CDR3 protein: CASSGGGAGGREQYF; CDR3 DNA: TGTGCCAGCAGCGGCGGGGGGGCCGGCGGGCGCGAGCAGTACTTC
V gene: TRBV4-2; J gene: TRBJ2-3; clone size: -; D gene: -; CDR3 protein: CASSQDLARTDTQYF; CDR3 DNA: TGTGCCAGCAGCCAAGATTTAGCCCGCACAGATACGCAGTATTTT
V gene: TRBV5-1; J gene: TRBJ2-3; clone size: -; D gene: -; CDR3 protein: CASSWDFTDTQYF; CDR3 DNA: TGCGCCAGCAGTTGGGACTTCACAGATACGCAGTATTTT
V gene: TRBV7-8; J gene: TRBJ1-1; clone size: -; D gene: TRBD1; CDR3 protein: CASSLAVLTGGREAFF; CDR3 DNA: TGTGCCAGCAGCTTAGCCGTCCTCACAGGGGGTCGGGAAGCTTTCTTT
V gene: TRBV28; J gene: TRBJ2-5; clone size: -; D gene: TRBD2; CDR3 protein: CASSFRTSGGGRRETQYF; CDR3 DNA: TGTGCCAGCAGTTTCAGGACTAGCGGGGGGGGAAGGCGGGAGACCCAGTACTTC